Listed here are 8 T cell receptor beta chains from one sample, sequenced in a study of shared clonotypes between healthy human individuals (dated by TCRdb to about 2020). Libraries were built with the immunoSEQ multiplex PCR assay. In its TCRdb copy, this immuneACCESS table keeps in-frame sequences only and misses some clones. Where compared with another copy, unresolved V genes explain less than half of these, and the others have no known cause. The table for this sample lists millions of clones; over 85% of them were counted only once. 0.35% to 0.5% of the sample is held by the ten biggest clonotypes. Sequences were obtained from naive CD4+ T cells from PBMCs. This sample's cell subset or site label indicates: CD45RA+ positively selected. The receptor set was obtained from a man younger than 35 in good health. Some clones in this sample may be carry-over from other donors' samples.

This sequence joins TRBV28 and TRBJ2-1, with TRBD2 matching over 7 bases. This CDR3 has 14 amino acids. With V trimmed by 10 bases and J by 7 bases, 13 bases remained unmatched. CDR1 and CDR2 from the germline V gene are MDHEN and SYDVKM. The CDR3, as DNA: TGTGCCATCGGCCGGGAGGTTTACGTTAATGAGCAGTTCTTC. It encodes CAIGREVYVNEQFF.

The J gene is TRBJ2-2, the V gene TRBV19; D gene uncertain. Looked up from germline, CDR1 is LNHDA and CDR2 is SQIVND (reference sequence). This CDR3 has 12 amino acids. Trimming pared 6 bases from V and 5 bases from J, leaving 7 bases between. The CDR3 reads CASRLTTGELFF. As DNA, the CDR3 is TGTGCCAGTAGGCTTACTACCGGGGAGCTGTTTTTT.

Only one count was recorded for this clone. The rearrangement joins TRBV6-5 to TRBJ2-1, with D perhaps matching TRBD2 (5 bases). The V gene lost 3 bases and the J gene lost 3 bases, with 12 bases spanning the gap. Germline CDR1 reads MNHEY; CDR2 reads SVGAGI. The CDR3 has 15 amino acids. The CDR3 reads CASSYRYRDYNEQFF. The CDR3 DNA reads TGTGCCAGCAGTTATAGATATCGGGACTACAATGAGCAGTTCTTC.

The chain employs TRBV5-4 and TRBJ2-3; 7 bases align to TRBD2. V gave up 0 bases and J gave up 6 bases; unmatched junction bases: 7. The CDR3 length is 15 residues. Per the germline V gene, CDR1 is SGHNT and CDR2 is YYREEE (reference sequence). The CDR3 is CASSLETAGRDTQYF. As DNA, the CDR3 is TGTGCCAGCAGCTTGGAGACAGCGGGACGGGATACGCAGTATTTT.

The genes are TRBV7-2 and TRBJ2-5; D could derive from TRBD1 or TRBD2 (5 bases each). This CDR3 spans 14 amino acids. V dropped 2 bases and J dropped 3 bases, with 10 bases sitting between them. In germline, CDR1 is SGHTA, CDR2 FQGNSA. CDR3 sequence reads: CASSLSWGKETQYF. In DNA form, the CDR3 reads TGTGCCAGCAGCTTATCTTGGGGGAAAGAGACCCAGTACTTC.

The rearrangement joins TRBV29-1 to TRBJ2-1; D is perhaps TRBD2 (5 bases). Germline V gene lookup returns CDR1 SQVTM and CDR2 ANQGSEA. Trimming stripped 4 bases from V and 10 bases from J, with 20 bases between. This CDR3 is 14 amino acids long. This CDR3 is CSVVDGSQRAEQFF. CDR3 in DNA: TGCAGCGTTGTTGACGGCAGCCAGAGGGCAGAGCAGTTCTTC.

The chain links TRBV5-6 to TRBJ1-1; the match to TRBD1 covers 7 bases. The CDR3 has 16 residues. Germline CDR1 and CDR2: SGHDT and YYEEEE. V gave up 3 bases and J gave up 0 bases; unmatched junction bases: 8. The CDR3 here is CASSSGDRSLNTEAFF. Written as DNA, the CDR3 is TGTGCCAGCAGCTCTGGGGACAGAAGTTTGAACACTGAAGCTTTCTTT.

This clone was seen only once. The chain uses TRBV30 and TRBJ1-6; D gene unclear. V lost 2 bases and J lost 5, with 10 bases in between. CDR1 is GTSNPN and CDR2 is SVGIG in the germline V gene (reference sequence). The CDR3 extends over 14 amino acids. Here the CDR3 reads CAWSFVINNSPLHF. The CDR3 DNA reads TGTGCCTGGAGTTTTGTGATAAATAATTCACCCCTCCACTTT.